This T cell receptor (beta chain) emerged from a study of T cells after yellow fever vaccination. Study context: Fractions of limited cellularity were prepared by means of SMART-Seq v4 Ultra Low Input. Study observations and caveats: Booster sampling recovered most clones from primary vaccination (less than 97% CD4, 88% CD8). Abundant clonotypes from the bulk population could get into FACS-sorted repertoires as contaminants. Clonotypes appearing in both CD4 and CD8 compartments existed, and their share was small.

TCRdb reanalysed the 5' RACE reads using MiXCR and keeps one entry per CDR3 protein. Here the sample spans about 550,000 distinct CDR3 sequences, under 25% being singletons. This clonotype was picked up a small number of times. Its antigen is unidentified. The material sequenced was PBMCs, taken 15 days after the yellow fever booster vaccination. This sequence was found in a young man who received the YFV17D yellow fever vaccine.

CDR3 amino acids: CSVLLAGGPYNEQFF. In DNA, the CDR3 is TGCAGCGTTTTACTAGCGGGAGGGCCCTACAATGAGCAGTTCTTC. This rearrangement joins TRBV29-1 to TRBJ2-1; 13 bases fit TRBD2. J gave up 2 bases and V 5 bases, and 3 bases lay outside the gene matches. The CDR3 has 15 amino acids. Germline CDR1 is SQVTM and CDR2 is ANQGSEA.